Listed below are T cell receptor beta chains from one sample, sequenced in a study of blood T cell repertoires in COVID-19. Sequencing used immunoSEQ multiplex PCR; TCRdb keeps in-frame clones, though not all of them. Of 150,000 or so clones in the sample, 87% were seen once. Sequencing used PBMCs or T cells enriched from blood (not recorded which). All receptors derive from a woman in her thirties or forties who had been exposed to COVID-19. The CDR3 runs from the conserved cysteine through the conserved F or W. A D gene is named only where the DNA matches it firmly. Expanded clones get a size class; other rows say once, few or many, or leave the size out.

. . TRBJ2-3 TRBV25-1 TGTGCCAGCAGCGAACTGGGACAACGAACAGATACGCAGTATTTT CASSELGQRTDTQYF
. TRBD1 TRBJ2-1 TRBV5-8 TGTGCCAGCAGCTACCGGGACAGGGTTGGTGAGCAGTTCTTC CASSYRDRVGEQFF
. TRBD1 TRBJ1-5 TRBV4-1 TGCGCCAGCAGCCAAGGTCAGGGGGCTCGGAATCAGCCCCAGCATTTT CASSQGQGARNQPQHF
. . TRBJ1-1 TRBV19 TGTGCCAGCAGTAGGGGACTTGAAGCTTTCTTT CASSRGLEAFF
once . TRBJ1-1 TRBV5-6 TGTGCCAGCAGCCCAAAGACAGTTTTGAACACTGAAGCTTTCTTT CASSPKTVLNTEAFF
. TRBD1 TRBJ2-7 TRBV10-1 TGCGCCAGCAGTGCACAGGGGGTTTACGAGCAGTACTTC CASSAQGVYEQYF
. TRBD1 TRBJ1-2 TRBV12-5 TGTGCTAGTGGTGCTGGGACAGTCTTTGCCGGCTACACCTTC CASGAGTVFAGYTF
. . TRBJ1-1 TRBV27 TGTGCCAGCAGTGCTGACAGTAAAACTGAAGCTTTCTTT CASSADSKTEAFF
few TRBD1 TRBJ1-2 TRBV7-2 TGTGCCAGCAGCTTAGAGCCCCGGGACAGTCCGTTCTATGGCTACACCTTC CASSLEPRDSPFYGYTF
. TRBD1 TRBJ2-7 TRBV4-1 TGCGCCAGCAGCCAAATAGGGACAGGGGCCGAGCAGTACTTC CASSQIGTGAEQYF
. TRBD2 TRBJ2-5 TRBV27 TGTGCCAGCAGACAAAGGGGGGGGTCTAGCGGGAGGGCCACGGAGACCCAGTACTTC CASRQRGGSSGRATETQYF
. TRBD1 TRBJ1-1 TRBV5-1 TGCGCCAGCAGTTCCCAGCCCCCCGTCCGGGGACAGGGCATAAACACTGAAGCTTTCTTT CASSSQPPVRGQGINTEAFF
. TRBD1 TRBJ1-2 TRBV3-1/TRBV3-2 TGTGCCAGCAGCCAAGGATGTCCAGGGGGAAACTATGGCTACACCTTC CASSQGCPGGNYGYTF
. TRBD2 TRBJ2-4 TRBV5-1 TGCGCCAGCAGCTTGGCCACCGGGGGAGGGACCGCAGGAAACATTCAGTACTTC CASSLATGGGTAGNIQYF
. . TRBJ1-6 TRBV27 TGTGCCAGCAGTTTAAGGGGACTTTCCAATTCACCCCTCCACTTT CASSLRGLSNSPLHF
. TRBD1 TRBJ2-1 TRBV6-5 TGTGCCAGCAGCCGACAGGGTGTACACAATGAGCAGTTCTTC CASSRQGVHNEQFF
. TRBD1 TRBJ1-1 TRBV7-8 TGTGCCAGCAGCTTAGGACAGGGGGCTAGACGGAGCACTGAAGCTTTCTTT CASSLGQGARRSTEAFF
. . TRBJ1-1 TRBV7-9 TGTGCCAGCAGTTCCCTGGACACCTTAAGCGCTGAAGCTTTCTTT CASSSLDTLSAEAFF
once . TRBJ2-3 TRBV18 TGTGCCAGCTCACCAGGCGGCAGTTCCACAGATACGCAGTATTTT CASSPGGSSTDTQYF
. . TRBJ2-1 TRBV5-5 TGTGCCAGCAGGTGGACAGAACCTCGGGATGAGCAGTTCTTC CASRWTEPRDEQFF
. TRBD1 TRBJ2-3 TRBV28 TGTGCCAGCAGTAGACAGGGGGCGACGACAGATACGCAGTATTTT CASSRQGATTDTQYF